This paragraph reports one T cell receptor (beta chain). Its matching antigen is unknown. Mismatch with germline at one junction end may stem from a read error. These data are taken from a study of graft-versus-host responses after intestinal transplantation. Study in general: Multivisceral, liver-intestinal, or isolated intestinal transplants were given to recipients. Uniformly, recipients were administered anti-thymocyte globulin induction with subsequent tacrolimus and steroids for approximately three years. Notes on the study in general: Allografts of patients with graft-donor T cell macrochimerism showed high graft-versus-host to host-versus-graft clone ratios.

TCRdb keeps only in-frame clones here, not all; method: immunoSEQ multiplex PCR. Of about 97,000 clones detected, 90% appear once; the ten largest clones hold roughly 16%. The CDR3 sequence is 13 residues long. From germline, CDR1 is SNHLY and CDR2 FYNNEI. V and J are TRBV2 and TRBJ1-6; weak D call: TRBD1 (6 bases). The clonotype originates from a human patient who received an intestinal transplant, so some T cells may come from the graft donor. Sequenced here: PBMCs, sampled approximately 470 days after intestinal transplant. CDR3: CASRGTYNSALHF. CDR3 coding DNA: TGTGCCAGCAGAGGGACATATAATTCAGCCCTCCACTTT.